The clone carrying this TCR beta chain was detected only once. Its antigen remains unknown. This sample is part of a study of OX40 agonist ivuxolimab in advanced cancers. Overall study: Three patients responded partially, comprising one with hepatocellular carcinoma and two with cutaneous melanoma.

The V gene's germline CDR1 is MNHEY and CDR2 SMNVEV (reference sequence). The CDR3 sequence is 15 residues long. Points from the study as a whole: Clonal expansion among partial responders at 0.1-3.0 mg/kg ranked near the lowest. More expanded clones were found, on average, in CD8+ than in CD4+ T cells. Blood T cells, both CD4+ and CD8+, expanded clonally by week 6 at 0.1 to 3.0 mg/kg.

The protocol was immunoSEQ multiplex PCR, while the TCRdb copy is restricted to in-frame clones and leaves out a portion. The sample holds tens of thousands of clones, about 84% seen once. The receptor was derived from an adult with an advanced solid tumor such as melanoma, head and neck, liver or kidney cancer. The source was CD4+ or CD8+ T cells sorted from blood, collected in a trial of the OX40 agonist ivuxolimab. The chain couples TRBV27 to TRBJ2-5, with D tentatively TRBD2 (6 bases). The DNA end is more similar to TRBJ2-7, so the J call may be wrong. CDR3 coding DNA: TGTGCCAGCAGTCCCCTCGGCGGGGCCTCCTACGAGCAGTACTTC. This translates into CASSPLGGASYEQYF.